The T cell receptor (beta chain) under discussion was sequenced for a study of T cells after yellow fever vaccination. Study outcomes and limitations: Abundant bulk-derived clonotypes could contaminate FACS-sorted repertoires. A small share of clonotypes appeared in both CD4 and CD8 compartments. When the response was secondary, it was weaker but reached its peak faster, day 5 versus 15.

Comments on this clonotype: Its antigen is as yet unknown.

The V gene lost 5 bases and the J gene lost 7 bases, with 24 bases spanning the gap. From germline, CDR1 is SGHTA and CDR2 FQGNSA. The CDR3 covers 17 residues. Universal primer sites and UMIs were introduced during 5'RACE template-switching synthesis of TCR cDNA. TCRdb re-analysed the 5' RACE reads in MiXCR, keeping a single row per CDR3 protein. The sample records hundreds of thousands of distinct CDR3 sequences, 7% to 9% being singletons. Sample: PBMCs, taken around 45 days after the first yellow fever vaccination. V is TRBV7-2 and J is TRBJ2-1; D may be TRBD2 (8 bases). The source is a man younger than 35 who received the YFV17D yellow fever vaccine. The CDR3, as DNA: TGTGCCAGCAGCCCAGGGGGGGCGGGGGGTATGGTTAATGAGCAGTTCTTC. This gives the protein CASSPGGAGGMVNEQFF.